This T cell receptor (beta chain) was sequenced during a study of cytomegalovirus exposure and HLA in healthy donors. The study's findings and limits: About 90% or about 30% of the time was how often most TCR beta V segments were productive, according to an earlier analysis. The authors considered a cluster of highly shared sequence variants likely to be a sequencing artifact. It was only CMV serostatus that was available as immune exposure information.

PCR used 60 Vbeta primers and 13 Jbeta primers. Source study methods: Later work found 65 million to 85 million unique TCR beta chains, with 9.5 million to 12 million shared. Only in-frame clones appear in the TCRdb table, and some are missing; sequencing was by immunoSEQ multiplex PCR. The V and J calls and clone size were taken over from that table, and D and trimming were inferred from the DNA. The data show about 130,000 clones, around 80% seen once. This clone occurred once. What it binds is unknown. The CDR3 runs 16 residues. Germline values: CDR1 SGHDN, CDR2 FVKESK. The V end lost 1 base, the J end lost 3 bases, and 14 bases lay between the germline ends.

V and J are TRBV14 and TRBJ2-3; D uncertain. Input material: PBMCs. The receptor was derived from a female donor in good health and CMV-seronegative. CDR3 nucleotides: TGTGCCAGCAGCCAAGGGGTCCAGAGGATAACAGATACGCAGTATTTT. Protein sequence: CASSQGVQRITDTQYF.